This T cell receptor (beta chain) stems from a study of OX40 agonist ivuxolimab in advanced cancers. Study as a whole: Those enrolled were 82.7% male, with a mean age of about 60 years and ages from roughly 20 to 85. Study-level points and caveats: CD8+ T cells averaged more expanded clones than CD4+.

The germline CDR1 and CDR2 sequences are LNHDA and SQIVND (reference sequence). This CDR3 has 15 amino acids. V lost 3 bases and J 0 bases, leaving 9 bases between the germline ends. This table comes from immunoSEQ multiplex PCR, and its TCRdb copy is limited to in-frame clones, with some not included. The data contain over 35,000 clones, approximately 80% of them seen just once; the ten biggest clones take up roughly 23%. Note on this clone: Its target is not known.

This receptor was taken from an adult with an advanced solid tumor such as melanoma, head and neck, liver or kidney cancer. The chain combines TRBV19 with TRBJ2-1; no firm D call. This sample comprised CD4+ or CD8+ T cells sorted from blood, obtained in a trial of the OX40 agonist ivuxolimab. The CDR3 loop is CASSMVLGSYNEQFF. As DNA, the CDR3 is TGTGCCAGTAGTATGGTGTTGGGCTCCTACAATGAGCAGTTCTTC.